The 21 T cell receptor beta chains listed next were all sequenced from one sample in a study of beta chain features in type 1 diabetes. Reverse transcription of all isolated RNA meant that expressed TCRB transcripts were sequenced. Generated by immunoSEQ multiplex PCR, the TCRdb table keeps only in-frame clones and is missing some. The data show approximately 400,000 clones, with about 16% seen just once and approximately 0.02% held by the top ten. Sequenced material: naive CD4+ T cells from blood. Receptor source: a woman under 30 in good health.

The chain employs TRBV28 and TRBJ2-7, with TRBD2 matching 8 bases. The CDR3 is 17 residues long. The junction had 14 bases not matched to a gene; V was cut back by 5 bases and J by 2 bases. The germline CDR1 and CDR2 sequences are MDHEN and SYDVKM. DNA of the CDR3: TGTGCCAGCAGTGGGGGTACCGGGACTAGGCCTCCCTACGAGCAGTACTTC. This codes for CASSGGTGTRPPYEQYF.

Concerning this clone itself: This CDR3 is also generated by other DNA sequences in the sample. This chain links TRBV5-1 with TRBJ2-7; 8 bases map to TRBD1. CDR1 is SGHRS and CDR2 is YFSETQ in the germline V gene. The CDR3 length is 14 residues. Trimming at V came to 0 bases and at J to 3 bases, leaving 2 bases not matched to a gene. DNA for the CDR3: TGCGCCAGCAGCTTGGAAGGACAGGGCTACGAGCAGTACTTC. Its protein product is CASSLEGQGYEQYF.

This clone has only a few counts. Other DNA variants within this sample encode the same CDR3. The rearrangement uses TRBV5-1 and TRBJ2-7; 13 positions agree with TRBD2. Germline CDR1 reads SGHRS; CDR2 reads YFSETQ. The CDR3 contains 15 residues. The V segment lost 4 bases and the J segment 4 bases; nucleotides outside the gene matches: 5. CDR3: CASSLGLAGVYEQYF. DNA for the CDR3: TGCGCCAGCAGCCTAGGACTAGCGGGAGTGTACGAGCAGTACTTC.

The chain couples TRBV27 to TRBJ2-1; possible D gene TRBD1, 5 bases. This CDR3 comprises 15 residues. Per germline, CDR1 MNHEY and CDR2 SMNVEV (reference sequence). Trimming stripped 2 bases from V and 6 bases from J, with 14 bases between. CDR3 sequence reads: CASSLRGVIVNEQFF. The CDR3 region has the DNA TGTGCCAGCAGTTTAAGGGGCGTTATTGTCAATGAGCAGTTCTTC.

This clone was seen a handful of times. The CDR3 loop is CASGLTSGTGNTGELFF. In DNA, the CDR3 is TGTGCCAGCGGCCTGACTAGCGGGACTGGAAACACCGGGGAGCTGTTTTTT. This chain uses TRBV28 with TRBJ2-2, with 11 nucleotides matching TRBD2. The V gene's germline CDR1 is MDHEN and CDR2 SYDVKM. V lost 8 bases to trimming and J lost 2 bases; unmatched junction nucleotides: 10. The CDR3 has 17 residues.

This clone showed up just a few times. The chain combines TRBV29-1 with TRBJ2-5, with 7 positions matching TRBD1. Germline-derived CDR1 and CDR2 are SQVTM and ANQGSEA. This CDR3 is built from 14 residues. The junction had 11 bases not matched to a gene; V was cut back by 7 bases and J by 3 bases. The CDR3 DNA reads TGCAGCGGTCAGGGACAGCTTATGAAAGAGACCCAGTACTTC. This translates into CSGQGQLMKETQYF.

CDR3 nucleotide sequence: TGTGCCAGCAGCCCCAACCTTGGACAGGGGGTAGAGACCCAGTACTTC. It codes for CASSPNLGQGVETQYF. The genes are TRBV14 and TRBJ2-5; 10 bases agree with TRBD1. This CDR3 spans 16 amino acids. Germline values: CDR1 SGHDN, CDR2 FVKESK. V dropped 4 bases and J dropped 4; count of bases not matched to a gene: 9.

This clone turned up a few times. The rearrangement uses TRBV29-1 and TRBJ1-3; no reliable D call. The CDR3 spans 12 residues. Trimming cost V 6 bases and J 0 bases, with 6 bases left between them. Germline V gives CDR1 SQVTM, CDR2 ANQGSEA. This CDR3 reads CSVTSSGNTIYF. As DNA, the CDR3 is TGCAGCGTGACAAGCTCTGGAAACACCATATATTTT. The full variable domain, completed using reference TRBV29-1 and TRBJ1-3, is SAVISQKPSRDICQRGTSLTIQCQVDSQVTMMFWYRQQPGQSLTLIATANQGSEATYESGFVIDKFPISRPNLTFSTLTVSNMSPEDSSIYLCSVTSSGNTIYFGEGSWLTVV.

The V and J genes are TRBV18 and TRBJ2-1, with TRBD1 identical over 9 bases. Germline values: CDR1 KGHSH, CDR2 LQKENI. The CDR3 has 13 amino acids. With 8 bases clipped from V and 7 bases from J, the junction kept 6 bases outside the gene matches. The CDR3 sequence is CASIQGQGNEQFF. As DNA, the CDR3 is TGTGCCAGCATACAAGGACAGGGGAATGAGCAGTTCTTC.

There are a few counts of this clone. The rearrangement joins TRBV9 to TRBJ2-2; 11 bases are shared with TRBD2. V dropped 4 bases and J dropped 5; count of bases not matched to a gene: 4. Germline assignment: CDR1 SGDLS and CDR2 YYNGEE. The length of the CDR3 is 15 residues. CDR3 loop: CASSLRLAGTGELFF. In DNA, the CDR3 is TGTGCCAGCAGCCTCCGACTAGCGGGGACCGGGGAGCTGTTTTTT.

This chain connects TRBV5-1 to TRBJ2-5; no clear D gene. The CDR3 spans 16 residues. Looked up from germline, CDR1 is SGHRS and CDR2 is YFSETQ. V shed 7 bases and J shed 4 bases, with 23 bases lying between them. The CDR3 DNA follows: TGCGCCAGCGGAGAATTGGAGCGCCCTTCGGGAGAGACCCAGTACTTC. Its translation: CASGELERPSGETQYF.

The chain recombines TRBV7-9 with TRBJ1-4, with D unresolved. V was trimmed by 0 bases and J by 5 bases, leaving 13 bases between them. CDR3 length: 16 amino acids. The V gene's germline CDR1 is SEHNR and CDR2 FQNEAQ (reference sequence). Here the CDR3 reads CASSLAGAQVNEKLFF. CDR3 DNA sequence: TGTGCCAGCAGCTTAGCTGGAGCACAAGTAAATGAAAAACTGTTTTTT.

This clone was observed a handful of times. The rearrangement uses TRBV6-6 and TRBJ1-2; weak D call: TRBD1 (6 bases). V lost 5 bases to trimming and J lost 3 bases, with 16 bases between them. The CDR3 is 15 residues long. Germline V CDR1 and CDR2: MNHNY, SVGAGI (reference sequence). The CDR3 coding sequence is TGTGCCAGCAGTAACCGTGGGGGGGCGGACTATGGCTACACCTTC. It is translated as CASSNRGGADYGYTF.

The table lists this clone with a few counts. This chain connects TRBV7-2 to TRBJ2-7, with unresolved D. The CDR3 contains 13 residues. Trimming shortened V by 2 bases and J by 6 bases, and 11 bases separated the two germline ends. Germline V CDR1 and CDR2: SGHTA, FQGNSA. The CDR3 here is CASSLLSSSEQYF. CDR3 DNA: TGTGCCAGCAGCTTACTTAGCAGTTCCGAGCAGTACTTC.

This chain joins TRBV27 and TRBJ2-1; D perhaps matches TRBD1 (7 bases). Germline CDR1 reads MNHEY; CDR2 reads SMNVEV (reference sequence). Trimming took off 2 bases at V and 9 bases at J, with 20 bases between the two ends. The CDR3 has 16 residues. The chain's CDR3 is CASSLIQGRWWGEQFF. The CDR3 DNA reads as TGTGCCAGCAGTTTAATACAGGGGAGGTGGTGGGGTGAGCAGTTCTTC.

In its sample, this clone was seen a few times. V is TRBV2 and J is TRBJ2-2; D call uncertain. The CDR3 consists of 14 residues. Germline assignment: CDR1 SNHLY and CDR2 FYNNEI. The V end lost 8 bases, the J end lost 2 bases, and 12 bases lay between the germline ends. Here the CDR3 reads CASFRRSNTGELFF. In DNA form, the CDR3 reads TGTGCCAGCTTTAGACGGAGCAACACCGGGGAGCTGTTTTTT.

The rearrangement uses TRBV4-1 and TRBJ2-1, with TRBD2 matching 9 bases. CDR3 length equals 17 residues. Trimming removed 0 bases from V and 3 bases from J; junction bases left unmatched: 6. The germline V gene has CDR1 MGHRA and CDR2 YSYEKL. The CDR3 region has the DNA TGCGCCAGCAGCCAAGAATTAGCGGGAGCCATCTACAATGAGCAGTTCTTC. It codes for CASSQELAGAIYNEQFF.

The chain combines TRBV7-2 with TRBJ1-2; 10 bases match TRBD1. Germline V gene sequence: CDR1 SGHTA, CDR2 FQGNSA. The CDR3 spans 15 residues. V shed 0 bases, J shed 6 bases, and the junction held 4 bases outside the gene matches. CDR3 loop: CASSLAQDRGDGYTF. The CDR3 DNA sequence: TGTGCCAGCAGCTTAGCGCAGGACAGGGGGGATGGCTACACCTTC.

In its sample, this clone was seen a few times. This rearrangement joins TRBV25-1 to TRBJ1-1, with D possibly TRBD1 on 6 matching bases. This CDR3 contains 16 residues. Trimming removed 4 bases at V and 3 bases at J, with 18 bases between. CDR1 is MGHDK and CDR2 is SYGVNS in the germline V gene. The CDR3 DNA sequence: TGTGCCAGCAGTGCCTTAGGGGGGGTCGAGGACACTGAAGCTTTCTTT. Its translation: CASSALGGVEDTEAFF.

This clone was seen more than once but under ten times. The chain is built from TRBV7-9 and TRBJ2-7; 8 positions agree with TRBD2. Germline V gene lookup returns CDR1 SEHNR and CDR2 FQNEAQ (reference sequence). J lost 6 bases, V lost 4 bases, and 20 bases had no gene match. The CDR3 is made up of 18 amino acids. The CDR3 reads CASSSPNLGREENPEQYF. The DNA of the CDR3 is TGTGCCAGCAGCTCCCCCAACCTCGGGCGGGAGGAGAATCCCGAGCAGTACTTC.

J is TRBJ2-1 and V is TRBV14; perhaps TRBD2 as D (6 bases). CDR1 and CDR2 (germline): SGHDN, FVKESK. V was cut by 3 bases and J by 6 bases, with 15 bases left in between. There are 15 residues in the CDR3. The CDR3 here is CASSQEQLAINEQFF. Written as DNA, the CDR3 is TGTGCCAGCAGCCAGGAGCAACTAGCAATCAATGAGCAGTTCTTC.